Sequencing of this T cell receptor beta chain was carried out in a study of blood T cell repertoires in COVID-19. At the level of the study: Acute and convalescent COVID-19 samples came from the United States, Italy and Spain. Sources were T cells, B-cell-depleted T cells, or PBMCs; the material itself was cDNA or gDNA.

The authors' processing: How many nucleated cells were present was estimated from reference gene primer amplification. Repertoires were generated with immunoSEQ multiplex PCR, while TCRdb's copy carries only in-frame clones and drops some. From that table come the V and J calls and clone size; the DNA was used to work out D and trimming. The sample lists roughly 57,000 clones, about 87% occurring once. Seattle's enrolled individuals joined amid active infection and were then monitored longitudinally. Sequenced: peripheral blood. This sequence originates from an older woman with COVID-19, enrolled during active disease.

CDR3 region: CASSLAQRGPQHF. The CDR3 bases are TGTGCCAGCAGCTTAGCCCAACGGGGGCCCCAGCATTTT. The chain recombines TRBV7-9 with TRBJ1-5; the D is unclear. The CDR3 runs to 13 residues. Germline V gene lookup returns CDR1 SEHNR and CDR2 FQNEAQ (reference sequence). Trimming cost V 0 bases and J 9 bases, with 9 bases left between them.